These 6 T cell receptor beta chains originate from one sample sequenced in a study of radiation and T cells in renal cell carcinoma. Data came from immunoSEQ multiplex PCR; TCRdb stores just in-frame clones and leaves some out. The repertoire consists of about 78,000 clones, with roughly nine tenths occurring once and the leading ten covering 5% to 7.5%. Time point: blood 4 weeks post-SBRT, at nephrectomy. Treatment given: 15 Gy SBRT to primary tumor, nephrectomy 4 weeks later. The specimen comprised blood, sampled from a patient whose treatment included radiotherapy and nephrectomy. The receptors shown here come from a woman aged 70-85 years with renal cell carcinoma.

The rearrangement uses TRBV5-6 and TRBJ1-1; D perhaps matches TRBD1 (5 bases). The CDR3 is made up of 14 amino acids. Trimming took 4 bases from V and 1 from J, leaving 11 bases between them. The germline gives CDR1 SGHDT, CDR2 YYEEEE. The CDR3 bases are TGTGCCAGCAGCGCATCGGGGCGGAACACTGAAGCTTTCTTT. This translates into CASSASGRNTEAFF.

This chain connects TRBV5-4 to TRBJ2-7; 13 nucleotides line up with TRBD2. After removal of 0 bases from V and 6 bases from J, the junction contained 6 bases not matched to a gene. Germline V gene data show CDR1 as SGHNT and CDR2 as YYREEE (reference sequence). The CDR3 has 16 residues. The CDR3 sequence: CASSLELAGGPPEQYF. The DNA of the CDR3 is TGTGCCAGCAGCTTGGAACTAGCGGGGGGGCCCCCCGAGCAGTACTTC. Combining the CDR3 with reference TRBV5-4 and TRBJ2-7 gives the whole variable domain ETGVTQSPTHLIKTRGQQVTLRCSSQSGHNTVSWYQQALGQGPQFIFQYYREEENGRGNFPPRFSGLQFPNYSSELNVNALELDDSALYLCASSLELAGGPPEQYFGPGTRLTVT.

The chain employs TRBV4-3 and TRBJ2-7; D perhaps matches TRBD2 (5 bases). The CDR3 runs 13 residues. V was shortened by 1 base and J by 5 bases, with 9 bases between the two germline ends. Germline lookup yields CDR1 LGHNA and CDR2 YSLEER. Here the CDR3 DNA reads TGCGCCAGCAGCCAAGTGGCCGGGAACGAGCAGTACTTC. Encoded protein: CASSQVAGNEQYF.

Points on this clone: The same CDR3 can be traced to other DNA sequences in this sample. The chain recombines TRBV19 with TRBJ2-7; no firm D call. The CDR3 loop spans 11 amino acids. V lost 1 base and J lost 3, with 1 base in between. Germline values: CDR1 LNHDA, CDR2 SQIVND (reference sequence). CDR3 loop: CASSIGYEQYF. CDR3 sequence (DNA): TGTGCCAGTAGTATAGGCTACGAGCAGTACTTC.

V usage is TRBV6-1 and J usage is TRBJ1-2, with D possibly matching TRBD1 (6 bases). Germline lookup yields CDR1 MNHNS and CDR2 SASEGT. The V end lost 9 bases, the J end lost 7 bases, and 15 bases lay between the germline ends. The CDR3 is made up of 12 amino acids. CDR3 in amino acids: CASRNEGGGYTF. CDR3 coding DNA: TGTGCCAGTCGAAACGAAGGGGGTGGCTACACCTTC.

This chain uses TRBV6-5 with TRBJ2-7; perhaps TRBD1 as D (6 bases). CDR1 is MNHEY, CDR2 SVGAGI, per germline. There are 15 residues in the CDR3. Trimming left V 0 bases short and J 2 bases short, with 11 bases between. The CDR3 region is CASSYSPRGPYEQYF. The CDR3 coding sequence is TGTGCCAGCAGTTACTCTCCCAGGGGACCCTACGAGCAGTACTTC.